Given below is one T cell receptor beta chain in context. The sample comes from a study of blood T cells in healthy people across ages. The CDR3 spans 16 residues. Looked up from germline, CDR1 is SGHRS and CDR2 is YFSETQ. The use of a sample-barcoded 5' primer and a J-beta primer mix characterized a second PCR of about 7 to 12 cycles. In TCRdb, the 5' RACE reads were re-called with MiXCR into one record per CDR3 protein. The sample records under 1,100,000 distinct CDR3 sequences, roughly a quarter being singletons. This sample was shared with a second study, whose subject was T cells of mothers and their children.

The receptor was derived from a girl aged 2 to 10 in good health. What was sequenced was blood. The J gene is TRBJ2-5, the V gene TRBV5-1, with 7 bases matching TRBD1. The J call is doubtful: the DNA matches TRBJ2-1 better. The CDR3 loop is CASSGPGQYDSGEQFF. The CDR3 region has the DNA TGCGCCAGCAGCGGACCGGGACAGTACGACTCTGGTGAGCAGTTCTTC.